Each of the 20 T cell receptor beta chains below was sequenced from the same sample in a study of T cells after yellow fever vaccination. TCRdb re-derived calls from the 5' RACE reads in MiXCR, one entry per CDR3 protein. The profile shows roughly 120,000 distinct CDR3 sequences, 7.2% of them singletons. The sample in question was CD4+ T cells sorted from PBMCs, obtained about 41 days after the first yellow fever vaccination. These receptors were collected from a man aged 18-30 years who received the YFV17D yellow fever vaccine.

This clonotype came up a few times. The chain combines TRBV7-9 with TRBJ2-3; D ambiguous. The CDR3 contains 13 residues. Germline V lookup: CDR1 SEHNR, CDR2 FQNEAQ (reference sequence). V gave up 2 bases and J gave up 1 base, with 4 bases separating them. CDR3 coding DNA: TGTGCCAGCAGCTTATTGCGCACAGATACGCAGTATTTT. Its protein product is CASSLLRTDTQYF.

At least ten counts were recorded for this clonotype. The chain links TRBV7-8 to TRBJ2-2, with D possibly called TRBD1 or TRBD2 (5 bases each). This CDR3 contains 13 residues. Germline V gene lookup returns CDR1 SGHVS and CDR2 FQNEAQ. Trimming took 3 bases from V and 7 from J, leaving 9 bases between them. The CDR3 spells CASSFLGDGELFF. CDR3 sequence (DNA): TGTGCCAGCAGCTTCCTGGGGGACGGGGAGCTGTTTTTT. Based on the CDR3 plus reference TRBV7-8 and TRBJ2-2, the full variable domain is GAGVSQSPRYKVAKRGQDVALRCDPISGHVSLFWYQQALGQGPEFLTYFQNEAQLDKSGLPSDRFFAERPEGSVSTLKIQRTQQEDSAVYLCASSFLGDGELFFGEGSRLTVL.

This clonotype was recorded many times. The chain joins TRBV7-8 to TRBJ2-5; D gene ambiguous. Germline CDR1 SGHVS, CDR2 FQNEAQ. This CDR3 comprises 12 residues. V lost 6 bases and J lost 1, with 6 bases in between. Here the CDR3 DNA reads TGTGCCAGCAGTCGGGCCCAAGAGACCCAGTACTTC. Translating it yields CASSRAQETQYF.

In this sample, this clonotype turned up many times. The chain joins TRBV5-1 to TRBJ1-3; D is perhaps TRBD1 (6 bases). V gave up 3 bases and J gave up 7 bases, with 14 bases separating them. Germline V gene data show CDR1 as SGHRS and CDR2 as YFSETQ. The CDR3 covers 14 residues. This CDR3 reads CASSSGGGGNTIYF. Here the CDR3 DNA reads TGCGCCAGCAGCTCCGGCGGGGGCGGGAACACCATATATTTT. Supplemented by reference TRBV5-1 and TRBJ1-3, the full variable domain reads KAGVTQTPRYLIKTRGQQVTLSCSPISGHRSVSWYQQTPGQGLQFLFEYFSETQRNKGNFPGRFSGRQFSNSRSEMNVSTLELGDSALYLCASSSGGGGNTIYFGEGSWLTVV.

V gene TRBV19 combines with J gene TRBJ2-5; D may be TRBD2 (7 bases). V shed 9 bases and J shed 5 bases, with 19 bases lying between them. The CDR3 is 14 residues long. Germline V lookup: CDR1 LNHDA, CDR2 SQIVND (reference sequence). CDR3 in DNA: TGTGCCAGCGGGCGGGGGCTAGCGTGGGAGACCCAGTACTTC. It yields the protein CASGRGLAWETQYF. Drawing the rest from reference TRBV19 and TRBJ2-5, the complete variable domain is DGGITQSPKYLFRKEGQNVTLSCEQNLNHDAMYWYRQDPGQGLRLIYYSQIVNDFQKGDIAEGYSVSREKKESFPLTVTSAQKNPTAFYLCASGRGLAWETQYFGPGTRLLVL.

In this sample, this clonotype turned up many times. The chain is built from TRBV5-1 and TRBJ1-1; D unresolved. This CDR3 contains 15 residues. V dropped 0 bases and J dropped 0 bases, with 9 bases sitting between them. From germline, CDR1 is SGHRS and CDR2 YFSETQ. The CDR3 sequence is CASSLGPMMNTEAFF. The CDR3 DNA reads as TGCGCCAGCAGCTTGGGACCCATGATGAACACTGAAGCTTTCTTT.

This clonotype was observed many times. The gene calls are TRBV9 and TRBJ2-1; weak D call: TRBD1 (7 bases). The germline gives CDR1 SGDLS, CDR2 YYNGEE. The CDR3 loop spans 15 amino acids. V lost 3 bases to trimming and J lost 4 bases, with 14 bases between them. For the CDR3, the DNA is TGTGCCAGCAGCGCCAGGGGGGTAGTATACAATGAGCAGTTCTTC. This sequence encodes CASSARGVVYNEQFF.

Comment on this clonotype: This may come from a read error, since a much larger clone is one base off. V is TRBV6-1 and J is TRBJ1-2; D unclear. Trimming cost V 6 bases and J 4 bases, with 15 bases left between them. The CDR3 runs to 14 residues. In germline, CDR1 is MNHNS, CDR2 SASEGT. This chain's CDR3 is CASSLSRTPYGYTF. The CDR3 region has the DNA TGTGCCAGCAGCTTGTCCCGGACCCCCTATGGCTACACCTTC.

The table lists this clonotype with many counts. This chain links TRBV11-1 with TRBJ2-5; D possibly matches TRBD1 or TRBD2 (6 bases each). V was pared by 4 bases and J by 4 bases, with 22 bases between. In germline, CDR1 is SGHAT, CDR2 FQDESV (reference sequence). CDR3 size: 17 residues. CDR3 DNA sequence: TGTGCCAGCAGCTCCCCCAACGGTCTAGCGACAGGAGAGACCCAGTACTTC. Residues: CASSSPNGLATGETQYF.

At least ten counts were recorded for this clonotype. The chain has TRBV7-2 and TRBJ1-5, with TRBD1 matching over 7 bases. V gave up 5 bases and J gave up 9 bases; unmatched junction bases: 13. In germline, CDR1 is SGHTA, CDR2 FQGNSA. CDR3 length: 15 residues. In nucleotides, the CDR3 is TGTGCCAGCAGCCCAGGGACAGCCGAAGTCGGGCCCCAGCATTTT. This sequence encodes CASSPGTAEVGPQHF.

This clonotype appeared a few times. This chain links TRBV7-2 with TRBJ1-6, with TRBD1 as a possible D gene (5 bases). Trimming took off 5 bases at V and 1 base at J, with 9 bases between the two ends. In germline, CDR1 is SGHTA, CDR2 FQGNSA. The CDR3 is 15 amino acids. The CDR3 sequence is CASSPTASYNSPLHF. CDR3 DNA sequence: TGTGCCAGCAGCCCGACAGCTTCCTATAATTCACCCCTCCACTTT.

This clonotype was seen many times. The chain has TRBV12-3 or TRBV12-4 and TRBJ2-1; 11 nucleotides align to TRBD2. Trimming cost V 8 bases and J 8 bases; bases outside gene matches: 14. The CDR3 consists of 16 residues. Here the CDR3 reads CASLKPPLAGVDEQFF. The CDR3 region has the DNA TGTGCCAGCCTCAAGCCCCCACTAGCGGGGGTTGATGAGCAGTTCTTC.

This clonotype was observed at least ten times. This chain links TRBV12-3 or TRBV12-4 with TRBJ1-5; D is uncertain. This CDR3 has 14 amino acids. Trimming stripped 3 bases from V and 4 bases from J, with 10 bases between. The CDR3 DNA sequence: TGTGCCAGCAGTTTCGGCAGGCGTAATCAGCCCCAGCATTTT. Protein product: CASSFGRRNQPQHF.

In this sample, this clonotype turned up many times. This sequence joins TRBV7-2 and TRBJ2-7; 11 nucleotides match TRBD2. Losses at the gene ends were 8 bases for V and 2 bases for J; bases not matched to a gene: 8. CDR1 is SGHTA and CDR2 is FQGNSA in the germline V gene. CDR3 size: 15 residues. The chain's CDR3 is CASGTSGGFPYEQYF. The DNA for the CDR3 is TGTGCCAGCGGTACTAGCGGGGGTTTCCCCTACGAGCAGTACTTC.

This clonotype showed up many times. CDR3 nucleotide sequence: TGCGCCAGCAGCTTGGCCTTAGTTTTTTGGGGGAATTCTCGCAATCAGCCCCAGCATTTT. This gives the protein CASSLALVFWGNSRNQPQHF. This rearrangement joins TRBV5-1 to TRBJ1-5; TRBD1 is a possible D gene (5 bases). CDR3 size: 20 residues. V lost 0 bases and J lost 2, with 24 bases in between. The germline CDR1 and CDR2 sequences are SGHRS and YFSETQ.

Concerning this clonotype itself: A much larger clone differs by one base, so this may be a read error. Written as DNA, the CDR3 is TGTGCCATCAATGGCCAACAGGGTAGCTCTGGAAACACCATATATTTT. Translation: CAINGQQGSSGNTIYF. The chain couples TRBV10-3 to TRBJ1-3, with D maybe TRBD1 (6 bases). The germline gives CDR1 ENHRY, CDR2 SYGVKD. The V end was cut by 7 bases, the J end by 0 bases, with 16 bases between. CDR3 size: 16 residues.

This clonotype appeared many times. The chain recombines TRBV12-3 or TRBV12-4 with TRBJ1-2; D gene uncertain. There are 12 residues in the CDR3. V lost 5 bases and J lost 8, with 12 bases in between. In DNA form, the CDR3 reads TGTGCCAGCAGTCCAAGGCCGGGCGGCTACACCTTC. Translated, it gives CASSPRPGGYTF.

This clonotype was seen at least ten times. The V gene is TRBV5-5, the J gene TRBJ1-5; D is perhaps TRBD1 (5 bases). Trimming took off 1 base at V and 2 bases at J, with 10 bases between the two ends. CDR3 length equals 15 residues. The germline V gene encodes CDR1 SGHKS and CDR2 YYEKEE (reference sequence). The CDR3 protein is CASSLLGDGNQPQHF. Written as DNA, the CDR3 is TGTGCCAGCAGCTTGTTGGGGGACGGCAATCAGCCCCAGCATTTT.

This clonotype was found many times. One junction end does not reproduce the germline sequence, and a read error may be involved. The rearrangement joins TRBV20-1 to TRBJ1-1; TRBD1 might be the D (6 bases). Germline CDR1 reads DFQATT; CDR2 reads SNEGSKA (reference sequence). This CDR3 region has 13 residues. CDR3 sequence reads: CSANTDRSTEAFF. CDR3 bases: TGCAGTGCTAACACAGACAGGAGCACTGAAGCCTTCTTT.

This clonotype was observed many times. The chain recombines TRBV7-3 with TRBJ2-5; no clear D gene. Germline CDR1 is SGHTA and CDR2 is FQGTGA. The CDR3 loop spans 15 amino acids. The V and J ends lost 3 bases and 0 bases respectively, with 11 bases between them. The DNA of the CDR3 is TGTGCCAGCAGCTTCCCGGAAACAAACCAAGAGACCCAGTACTTC. Translating it yields CASSFPETNQETQYF.